The rows below give T cell receptor beta chains drawn from one sample of a study of T cells in Graves' hyperthyroidism and ophthalmopathy. TCRdb re-called the multiplex PCR reads with MiXCR, one entry per CDR3 protein. The table includes about 700,000 distinct CDR3 sequences, 13% to 15% detected once. Sequencing was performed on blood. These receptor sequences come from a woman aged 18-30 years with Graves' hyperthyroidism. The CDR3 runs from the conserved cysteine through the conserved F or W. Fields, in order: D gene, clone size, V gene, J gene, CDR3 protein, CDR3 DNA. The D gene is left open where the match is weak. Only some rows state a clone size, as once, few, many or a class for expanded clones.

>TRBD2|few|TRBV20-1|TRBJ2-5
CSARMLREGGETQYF
TGCAGTGCTAGAATGTTGCGGGAGGGGGGAGAGACCCAGTACTTC
>NA|many|TRBV29-1|TRBJ2-1
CSVVGDWKYNEQFF
TGCAGCGTTGTAGGGGACTGGAAGTACAATGAGCAGTTCTTC
>NA|NA|TRBV5-8|TRBJ1-5
CASSSPRLGRPQHF
TGTGCCAGCAGCTCCCCCAGGCTAGGTCGGCCCCAGCATTTT
>TRBD1|NA|TRBV4-1|TRBJ1-1
CASSPPTGGKEAFF
TGCGCCAGCAGCCCCCCGACAGGGGGGAAGGAAGCTTTCTTT
>NA|NA|TRBV7-6|TRBJ2-3
CASSLAILTTSTDTQYF
TGTGCCAGCAGCTTAGCGATCTTGACTACTAGCACAGATACGCAGTATTTT
>TRBD1|NA|TRBV5-1|TRBJ1-2
CASSLGGDSSYTF
TGTGCCAGCAGCTTGGGGGGGGACAGCTCCTACACCTTC
>TRBD1|NA|TRBV29-1|TRBJ1-4
CSVEVGQGYEKLFF
TGCAGCGTTGAAGTGGGACAGGGTTACGAAAAACTGTTTTTT
>NA|NA|TRBV7-9|TRBJ2-3
CASSFDRAVDTQYF
TGTGCCAGCAGCTTCGACCGGGCGGTGGATACGCAGTATTTT
>NA|few|TRBV29-1|TRBJ1-1
CSVEQGPGAEAFF
TGCAGCGTTGAACAGGGTCCGGGGGCTGAAGCTTTCTTT
>TRBD1|many|TRBV18|TRBJ2-7
CASSPPGQAPTYEQYF
TGTGCCAGCTCACCACCGGGACAGGCGCCCACCTACGAGCAGTACTTC
>TRBD2|many|TRBV5-1|TRBJ2-3
CASSLEGLAKTSTDTQYF
TGCGCCAGCAGCTTGGAGGGACTAGCGAAGACTAGCACAGATACGCAGTATTTT
>NA|NA|TRBV29-1|TRBJ2-3
CSVPGQLSTDTQYF
TGCAGCGTTCCCGGACAGCTTAGCACAGATACGCAGTATTTT
>NA|many|TRBV2|TRBJ2-3
CASSYLPDTQYF
TGTGCCAGCAGTTACTTGCCCGATACGCAGTATTTT
>TRBD1|NA|TRBV29-1|TRBJ2-1
CSVAEGTAPYNEQFF
TGCAGCGTTGCCGAAGGGACAGCGCCCTACAATGAGCAGTTCTTC
>TRBD2|many|TRBV7-2|TRBJ2-7
CASSRTSGRLPPYEQYF
TGTGCCAGCAGCCGGACTAGCGGGAGGTTACCACCCTACGAGCAGTACTTC
>TRBD1|NA|TRBV6-2/TRBV6-3|TRBJ2-1
CASSLRDRYNGQFF
TGTGCCAGCAGTTTACGGGACAGATACAATGGGCAGTTCTTC
>NA|few|TRBV9|TRBJ1-1
CASSVASGVFTEAFF
TGTGCCAGCAGCGTAGCCTCCGGAGTTTTCACTGAAGCTTTCTTT
>TRBD2|NA|TRBV27|TRBJ2-1
CASSWSAGDSYNEQFF
TGTGCCAGCAGTTGGTCGGCGGGAGACTCCTACAATGAGCAGTTCTTC
>NA|many|TRBV30|TRBJ1-1
CAWTETLNTEAFF
TGTGCCTGGACAGAGACGCTGAACACTGAAGCTTTCTTT
>NA|few|TRBV2|TRBJ1-4
CASSPDLRREKLFF
TGTGCCAGCAGTCCCGACCTCCGGCGGGAAAAACTGTTTTTT
>TRBD2|many|TRBV20-1|TRBJ2-2
CSASRLAGVNTGELFF
TGCAGTGCTAGCAGACTAGCGGGAGTTAACACCGGGGAGCTGTTTTTT
>NA|many|TRBV27|TRBJ2-6
CASSLRTGANVLTF
TGTGCCAGCAGTTTAAGGACTGGGGCCAACGTCCTGACTTTC
>NA|NA|TRBV30|TRBJ2-2
CAWSYLVSTGELFF
TGTGCCTGGAGTTACCTAGTCTCCACCGGGGAGCTGTTTTTT
>NA|NA|TRBV2|TRBJ1-5
CASSSDRIQPQHF
TGTGCCAGCAGCTCCGACCGGATCCAGCCCCAGCATTTT
>NA|NA|TRBV5-6|TRBJ1-4
CASSADGGTNEKLFF
TGTGCCAGCAGCGCGGACGGAGGGACTAATGAAAAACTGTTTTTT
>NA|many|TRBV6-2/TRBV6-3|TRBJ1-1
CASSRPTGSGNTEAFF
TGTGCCAGCAGCCGCCCTACAGGGTCGGGGAACACTGAAGCTTTCTTT
>NA|NA|TRBV28|TRBJ2-1
CASSLLDYYSYNEQFF
TGTGCCAGCAGTTTACTGGACTACTACTCCTACAATGAGCAGTTCTTC
>NA|many|TRBV11-3|TRBJ2-7
CASSLERDIYEQYF
TGTGCCAGCAGCTTAGAAAGGGACATCTACGAGCAGTACTTC
>TRBD1|few|TRBV4-3|TRBJ2-3
CASSQDRGKGTDTQYF
TGCGCCAGCAGCCAAGACAGGGGGAAAGGCACAGATACGCAGTATTTT
>TRBD1|few|TRBV6-1|TRBJ1-2
CASTRTGGHNYGYTF
TGTGCCAGCACTCGGACAGGGGGCCATAACTATGGCTACACCTTC
>TRBD1|NA|TRBV6-5|TRBJ1-2
CASSYIMSGQGGIKYGYTF
TGTGCCAGCAGTTACATTATGTCGGGACAGGGCGGTATTAAGTATGGCTACACCTTC
>NA|NA|TRBV6-1|TRBJ2-1
CASSSSEDRPHEQFF
TGTGCCAGCAGTTCCTCCGAAGATCGTCCCCATGAGCAGTTCTTC
>TRBD2|many|TRBV3-1|TRBJ2-7
CASSPGLAVSYEQYF
TGTGCCAGCAGCCCGGGACTAGCGGTCTCCTACGAGCAGTACTTC
>NA|NA|TRBV15|TRBJ2-5
CATSRDNVGLVGIRKTQYF
TGTGCCACCAGCAGAGATAACGTGGGCTTAGTGGGAATCCGGAAGACCCAGTACTTC
>NA|many|TRBV27|TRBJ2-1
CASSSLLLYNEQFF
TGTGCCAGCAGTTCTCTGCTTCTATACAATGAGCAGTTCTTC
>TRBD1|few|TRBV4-3|TRBJ1-2
CASSQVTGAMGYTF
TGCGCCAGCAGCCAAGTAACAGGGGCTATGGGCTACACCTTC
>TRBD1|many|TRBV18|TRBJ2-5
CASSFSGTEETQYF
TGTGCCAGCTCATTCTCCGGGACAGAGGAGACCCAGTACTTC
>NA|few|TRBV30|TRBJ1-2
CAWSVRQYYGYTF
TGTGCCTGGAGTGTACGGCAGTACTATGGCTACACCTTC
>TRBD1|many|TRBV7-2|TRBJ2-3
CASRLRPGGRGLGTDTQYF
TGTGCCAGCAGACTCAGACCGGGCGGCAGGGGGCTGGGGACAGATACGCAGTATTTT
>NA|NA|TRBV6-2/TRBV6-3|TRBJ1-4
CASSYDPGSGKLFF
TGTGCCAGCAGTTACGACCCGGGTTCGGGCAAACTGTTTTTT
>TRBD2|NA|TRBV2|TRBJ2-3
CASSESLGRREGRNTQYF
TGTGCCAGCAGTGAATCACTCGGGAGGCGGGAGGGCCGGAATACGCAGTATTTT
>NA|once|TRBV13|TRBJ2-7
CASSSPGVVNEQYF
TGTGCCAGCAGCTCTCCGGGAGTCGTGAATGAGCAGTACTTC
>NA|NA|TRBV12-5|TRBJ2-5
CASGPLLKLCGQYF
TGTGCTAGTGGTCCCCTACTCAAACTCTGCGGCCAGTACTTC
>TRBD2|NA|TRBV12-3/TRBV12-4|TRBJ2-5
CASRLAGVQETQYF
TGTGCCAGCAGACTAGCGGGAGTTCAAGAGACCCAGTACTTC
>NA|many|TRBV7-9|TRBJ2-3
CASSPLSGTDTQYF
TGTGCCAGCAGCCCCCTAAGCGGGACAGATACGCAGTATTTT
>NA|many|TRBV30|TRBJ1-1
CAWSATENTEAFF
TGTGCCTGGAGTGCCACAGAGAACACTGAAGCTTTCTTT
>TRBD1|many|TRBV27|TRBJ2-1
CASSTITGTGGRSYNEQFF
TGTGCCAGCAGTACTATCACCGGGACAGGGGGACGCTCCTACAATGAGCAGTTCTTC
>NA|NA|TRBV6-1|TRBJ1-6
CASAKGVWNSPLHF
TGTGCCAGTGCCAAAGGGGTGTGGAATTCACCCCTCCACTTT
>TRBD1|many|TRBV20-1|TRBJ1-1
CSPYMTGTNWNTEAFF
TGCAGCCCCTATATGACAGGGACGAACTGGAACACTGAAGCTTTCTTT
>TRBD1|few|TRBV10-3|TRBJ1-1
CASVDRAGTEAFF
TGTGCCAGCGTGGACAGGGCAGGCACTGAAGCTTTCTTT
>TRBD2|NA|TRBV11-1|TRBJ2-2
CASSTAGERELFF
TGTGCCAGCAGTACAGCGGGAGAACGGGAGCTGTTTTTT
>TRBD2|many|TRBV7-3|TRBJ2-3
CASSFGLAGVGGDTQYF
TGTGCCAGCAGCTTCGGACTAGCGGGAGTGGGGGGGGATACGCAGTATTTT
>NA|NA|TRBV19|TRBJ2-2
CASSISDAGELFF
TGTGCCAGTAGTATATCAGACGCCGGGGAGCTGTTTTTT
>NA|many|TRBV20-1|TRBJ1-5
CSARQPGPGQPQHF
TGCAGTGCTAGACAACCCGGCCCGGGCCAGCCCCAGCATTTT
>NA|many|TRBV6-5|TRBJ1-1
CASSYSELINAEAFF
TGTGCCAGCAGTTACTCGGAGTTGATTAACGCTGAAGCTTTCTTT